The 19 T cell receptor beta chains below come from one sample, sequenced in a study of T cell repertoires in cytomegalovirus infection. TCRdb recomputed calls from the reads with MiXCR, one row per CDR3 protein. Of 150,000 to 200,000 distinct CDR3 sequences listed, approximately 15% are singletons. The sample comprised PBMCs. The receptors here all came from a human donor in good health (CMV status not recorded). Some clones in this sample may be carry-over from other donors' samples.

This clonotype has a count of ten or more. This chain links TRBV28 with TRBJ1-2; D is ambiguous. Trimming took off 1 base at V and 0 bases at J, with 6 bases between the two ends. Looked up from germline, CDR1 is MDHEN and CDR2 is SYDVKM. The CDR3 loop spans 14 amino acids. CDR3 DNA sequence: TGTGCCAGCAGTTTATTACTCGCTAACTATGGCTACACCTTC. Translating it yields CASSLLLANYGYTF.

Many counts were recorded for this clonotype. The chain combines TRBV27 with TRBJ1-2, with TRBD1 matching over 8 bases. Germline values: CDR1 MNHEY, CDR2 SMNVEV (reference sequence). The CDR3 spans 14 residues. With V trimmed by 3 bases and J by 5 bases, 5 bases remained unmatched. CDR3 nucleotides: TGTGCCAGCAGTTTCAGGGGGCTGGCGTATGGCTACACCTTC. Protein product: CASSFRGLAYGYTF.

The chain has TRBV29-1 and TRBJ1-5, with D possibly TRBD1 on 5 matching bases. V lost 4 bases and J 1 base, leaving 11 bases between the germline ends. Germline CDR1 reads SQVTM; CDR2 reads ANQGSEA. There are 14 residues in the CDR3. In DNA form, the CDR3 reads TGCAGCGTTGCAAGGGCAGGGAGCAATCAGCCCCAGCATTTT. Residues: CSVARAGSNQPQHF.

This clonotype was seen repeatedly, ten times or more. This chain connects TRBV7-2 to TRBJ2-4; D gene uncertain. The CDR3 runs to 15 residues. Germline V gives CDR1 SGHTA, CDR2 FQGNSA. V was shortened by 5 bases and J by 0 bases, with 11 bases between the two germline ends. CDR3 in amino acids: CASSPKTLAKNIQYF. DNA of the CDR3: TGTGCCAGCAGCCCCAAGACTCTAGCCAAAAACATTCAGTACTTC.

The rearrangement links TRBV28 to TRBJ1-5; 9 bases match TRBD1. Germline assignment: CDR1 MDHEN and CDR2 SYDVKM. V lost 2 bases and J lost 5; bases outside the gene matches: 7. The CDR3 totals 16 residues. This CDR3 is CASSLRGQGYDQPQHF. CDR3 DNA sequence: TGTGCCAGCAGTTTAAGGGGACAGGGTTATGATCAGCCCCAGCATTTT.

This clonotype was recorded a few times. The chain combines TRBV20-1 with TRBJ2-3, with D unclear. Looked up from germline, CDR1 is DFQATT and CDR2 is SNEGSKA (reference sequence). The CDR3 runs to 14 residues. The V end lost 2 bases, the J end lost 6 bases, and 15 bases lay between the germline ends. This chain's CDR3 is CSARRASSVDTQYF. In DNA, the CDR3 is TGCAGTGCTAGAAGGGCTAGTTCAGTCGATACGCAGTATTTT.

V usage is TRBV2 and J usage is TRBJ2-2, with 8 bases aligning to TRBD1. Germline lookup yields CDR1 SNHLY and CDR2 FYNNEI. V gave up 3 bases and J gave up 3 bases; unmatched junction bases: 6. This CDR3 has 16 residues. The CDR3 DNA sequence: TGTGCCAGCAGTGACAGGGGGCCGAGGGACACCGGGGAGCTGTTTTTT. This encodes CASSDRGPRDTGELFF.

This clonotype has a handful of counts. CDR3 DNA sequence: TGTGCCACCAGTGATAGAACCAATCCTAGCACAGATACGCAGTATTTT. Translated: CATSDRTNPSTDTQYF. The chain combines TRBV24-1 with TRBJ2-3, with unresolved D. This CDR3 contains 16 residues. Trimming shortened V by 3 bases and J by 0 bases, and 12 bases separated the two germline ends. CDR1 is KGHDR and CDR2 is SFDVKD in the germline V gene.

Many counts were recorded for this clonotype. The chain recombines TRBV7-9 with TRBJ1-3, with TRBD1 matching over 7 bases. J gave up 0 bases and V 5 bases, and 10 bases lay outside the gene matches. The CDR3 is made up of 17 amino acids. Germline CDR1 SEHNR, CDR2 FQNEAQ (reference sequence). CDR3 nucleotides: TGTGCCAGCAGCCGCTATATCCGGGACAGCTCTGGAAACACCATATATTTT. It encodes CASSRYIRDSSGNTIYF.

The V and J genes are TRBV6-2 or TRBV6-3 and TRBJ2-7, with 7 bases fitting TRBD2. V dropped 7 bases and J dropped 6; count of bases not matched to a gene: 15. CDR3 size: 15 residues. The germline V gene encodes CDR1 MNHEY and CDR2 SVGEGT. The CDR3: CASNSRKLADPEQYF. The DNA for the CDR3 is TGTGCCAGCAACAGTCGTAAGCTAGCGGACCCCGAGCAGTACTTC.

The rearrangement uses TRBV6-5 and TRBJ1-1; 7 nucleotides agree with TRBD1. CDR1 is MNHEY and CDR2 is SVGAGI in the germline V gene. V lost 1 base, J lost 7 bases, and 3 bases stayed unmatched. This CDR3 contains 13 residues. The chain's CDR3 is CASSYWTGGEAFF. The CDR3 coding sequence is TGTGCCAGCAGTTACTGGACAGGCGGTGAAGCTTTCTTT.

This clonotype was found many times. The chain links TRBV6-1 to TRBJ2-4, with TRBD1 identical over 9 bases. This CDR3 has 15 residues. From germline, CDR1 is MNHNS and CDR2 SASEGT. Trimming removed 10 bases from V and 5 bases from J; junction bases left unmatched: 12. The CDR3 DNA reads as TGTGCCACTCAGCGTTCGGACAGGGGAGAAAACATTCAGTACTTC. Translating it yields CATQRSDRGENIQYF.

This clonotype was counted between two and nine times. The chain employs TRBV20-1 and TRBJ2-1; D is unclear. V lost 5 bases to trimming and J lost 5 bases, with 16 bases between them. Germline V gives CDR1 DFQATT, CDR2 SNEGSKA (reference sequence). The CDR3 runs 14 residues. The CDR3 spells CSARSPSSNNEQFF. CDR3 nucleotide sequence: TGCAGTGCTCGAAGTCCTAGTTCGAACAATGAGCAGTTCTTC.

This clonotype occurred many times. This chain connects TRBV7-9 to TRBJ1-2; maybe TRBD1 (6 bases). V lost 2 bases and J 6 bases, leaving 10 bases between the germline ends. The CDR3 loop spans 13 amino acids. The germline gives CDR1 SEHNR, CDR2 FQNEAQ (reference sequence). The CDR3 sequence: CASSLQGLDGYTF. The CDR3 DNA sequence: TGTGCCAGCAGCTTACAGGGGCTTGATGGCTACACCTTC.

The table lists this clonotype with a few counts. The gene calls are TRBV20-1 and TRBJ2-1; TRBD2 agrees at 13 bases. The J segment lost 7 bases and the V segment lost 5 bases, leaving 5 bases of the junction unmatched. Germline CDR1 and CDR2: DFQATT and SNEGSKA (reference sequence). The CDR3 runs 14 residues. The CDR3 region is CSAPLAGGWNEQFF. The CDR3 DNA follows: TGCAGTGCTCCACTAGCGGGAGGGTGGAATGAGCAGTTCTTC.

Concerning this clonotype itself: This could be a read error, since a much larger clone is one nucleotide away. This sequence joins TRBV6-1 and TRBJ2-7, with TRBD2 identical over 9 bases. Germline V lookup: CDR1 MNHNS, CDR2 SASEGT. The CDR3 has 14 amino acids. The junction had 10 bases not matched to a gene; V was cut back by 8 bases and J by 5 bases. The CDR3 nucleotides are TGTGCCAGCCGCTCTGGCGGGAGGGGTAACGAGCAGTACTTC. Translation: CASRSGGRGNEQYF.

This clonotype was counted a few times. The V call is TRBV5-4, the J call TRBJ2-5; D uncertain. The CDR3 is made up of 12 amino acids. CDR1 and CDR2 from the germline V gene are SGHNT and YYREEE (reference sequence). V gave up 0 bases and J gave up 5 bases, with 5 bases separating them. The CDR3 region is CASSLEAETQYF. The CDR3 nucleotides read TGTGCCAGCAGCTTGGAAGCTGAGACCCAGTACTTC. Full variable domain (missing parts from reference TRBV5-4 and TRBJ2-5): ETGVTQSPTHLIKTRGQQVTLRCSSQSGHNTVSWYQQALGQGPQFIFQYYREEENGRGNFPPRFSGLQFPNYSSELNVNALELDDSALYLCASSLEAETQYFGPGTRLLVL.

The chain joins TRBV5-1 to TRBJ2-5; perhaps D is TRBD1 or TRBD2 (5 bases each). CDR3 length: 16 amino acids. The V gene lost 0 bases and the J gene lost 5 bases, with 17 bases spanning the gap. The germline CDR1 and CDR2 sequences are SGHRS and YFSETQ. CDR3 in amino acids: CASSLAGAAQRETQYF. The CDR3 bases are TGCGCCAGCAGCTTGGCCGGGGCAGCCCAGAGGGAGACCCAGTACTTC. Full variable domain (remainder filled in from reference TRBV5-1 and TRBJ2-5): KAGVTQTPRYLIKTRGQQVTLSCSPISGHRSVSWYQQTPGQGLQFLFEYFSETQRNKGNFPGRFSGRQFSNSRSEMNVSTLELGDSALYLCASSLAGAAQRETQYFGPGTRLLVL.

J is TRBJ2-7 and V is TRBV20-1; a weak D match, TRBD1 (6 bases). The ends were cut back, 4 bases at V and 2 bases at J, with 15 bases in the middle. Germline V gene sequence: CDR1 DFQATT, CDR2 SNEGSKA (reference sequence). This CDR3 has 14 amino acids. DNA for the CDR3: TGCAGTGCTAAAAAAAAGGACAGTACCTACGAGCAGTACTTC. This sequence encodes CSAKKKDSTYEQYF.